This entry describes one T cell receptor (beta chain). V dropped 7 bases and J dropped 7 bases, with 17 bases sitting between them. The CDR3 covers 13 residues. In germline, CDR1 is SQVTM, CDR2 ANQGSEA. This sample is drawn from a study of T-cell memory formation after mild COVID-19. MiXCR, applied by TCRdb to the 5' RACE reads, yields one record per CDR3 protein. The sample includes around 250,000 distinct CDR3 sequences, approximately 9% of them seen just once. What was sequenced was PBMCs or a T cell subset sorted from them (not recorded which). This TCR derives from a man aged 18 to 29 who had mild COVID-19 (a few samples of this study predate the infection). Cell type and time point are not known. This rearrangement joins TRBV29-1 to TRBJ2-4; no clear D. As DNA, the CDR3 is TGCAGCGGGGCACAGTCCGAGAGGAACATTCAGTACTTC. Encoded protein: CSGAQSERNIQYF.